This TCR beta chain emerged from a study of blood T cell repertoires in COVID-19. On the study more broadly: The samples span acute and convalescent COVID-19 from the United States, Italy and Spain. Sources were T cells, B-cell-depleted T cells, or PBMCs; the material itself was cDNA or gDNA.

As originally analysed: Nucleated cell number was recorded as an estimate derived from reference gene primer amplification. TCRdb's table, derived via immunoSEQ multiplex PCR, lists solely in-frame clones and lacks some. The DNA was the basis for D and trimming; V, J and clone size are from that table. In the table there are tens of thousands of clones, around 75% of which are singletons. CDR3 length equals 14 residues. Trimming took off 2 bases at V and 4 bases at J, with 11 bases between the two ends. The V gene's germline CDR1 is MNHEY and CDR2 SVGAGI. The rearrangement joins TRBV6-5 to TRBJ1-1; D is perhaps TRBD1 (6 bases). This receptor was taken from a woman aged 50 to 65 with acute or convalescent COVID-19. Sequencing was performed on peripheral blood. For the CDR3, the DNA is TGTGCCAGCAGTTACAACAGGGATGTCACTGAAGCTTTCTTT. It encodes CASSYNRDVTEAFF.